This T cell receptor (beta chain) was observed in a study of patients and donors after allogeneic stem cell transplantation. One entry per CDR3 protein results from TCRdb running MiXCR on the RT-PCR reads. The data contain roughly 940,000 distinct CDR3 sequences, about a sixth of them singletons. This clonotype was observed a handful of times. The CDR3 is 15 amino acids. Germline V lookup: CDR1 MNHEY, CDR2 SMNVEV (reference sequence). Trimming cost V 2 bases and J 2 bases, with 13 bases left between them. The material sequenced was blood, either unsorted or a sorted T cell fraction (not recorded which). J is TRBJ2-7 and V is TRBV27; D possibly matches TRBD1 or TRBD2 (5 bases each). This receptor was obtained from a human donor who was either an allogeneic HSCT recipient or a stem cell or donor lymphocyte infusion donor (not recorded which). It is not recorded whose cells these are; they may come from a transplant donor. CDR3 sequence: CASSLVPGPTYEQYF. CDR3 DNA sequence: TGTGCCAGCAGTTTAGTTCCGGGGCCAACCTACGAGCAGTACTTC.